What follows describes a single T cell receptor (beta chain). Researchers sorted participants into cohorts using their self-reported clinical history. This CDR3 spans 14 amino acids. V trimming: 6 bases; J trimming: 7 bases; junction bases outside the gene matches: 4. Germline lookup yields CDR1 LNHDA and CDR2 SQIVND (reference sequence). In the source study's methods: How many nucleated cells were present was estimated from reference gene primer amplification. Clones were read by immunoSEQ multiplex PCR, and TCRdb kept only the in-frame ones, dropping some. The V and J calls and clone size are taken from that table; D and trimming were inferred from the DNA. Found here are over 200,000 clones, about 91% of them singletons; the top ten hold around 10%. This sample stems from a study of blood T cell repertoires in COVID-19. Study-wide background: Sample material is recorded as cDNA or gDNA derived from T cells, B-cell-depleted T cells, or PBMCs.

This receptor was taken from a man aged 18 to 30 with acute COVID-19. This chain connects TRBV19 to TRBJ1-6; 9 positions match TRBD1. Source material: PBMCs or T cells enriched from blood (not recorded which). The CDR3 spells CASSLQGANSPLHF. CDR3 nucleotide sequence: TGTGCCAGTAGCCTACAGGGGGCCAATTCACCCCTCCACTTT.